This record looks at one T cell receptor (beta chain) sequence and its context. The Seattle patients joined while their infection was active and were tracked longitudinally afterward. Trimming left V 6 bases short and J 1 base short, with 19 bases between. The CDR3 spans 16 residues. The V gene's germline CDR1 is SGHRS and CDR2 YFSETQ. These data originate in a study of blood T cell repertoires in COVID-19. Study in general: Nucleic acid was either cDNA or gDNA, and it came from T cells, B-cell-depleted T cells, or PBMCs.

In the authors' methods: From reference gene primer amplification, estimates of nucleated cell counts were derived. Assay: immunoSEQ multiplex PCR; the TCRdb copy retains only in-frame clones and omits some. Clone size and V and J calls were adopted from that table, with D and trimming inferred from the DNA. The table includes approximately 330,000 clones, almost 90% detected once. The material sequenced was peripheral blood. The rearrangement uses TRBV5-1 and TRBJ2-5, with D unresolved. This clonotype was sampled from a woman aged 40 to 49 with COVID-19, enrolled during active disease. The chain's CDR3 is CASKALIGAIQETQYF. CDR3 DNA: TGCGCCAGCAAAGCCCTCATTGGTGCCATCCAAGAGACCCAGTACTTC.